Detailed here is one TCR beta chain. Which antigen it targets is not known. Base-call qualities are not available, and no considerably larger clone is one nucleotide away. The CDR3 covers 16 residues, taking in both the cysteine and the phenylalanine. The entry retains the CDR3 DNA only, 48 bases that are in frame from base 1. Relative to germline, V is missing 3 bases and J is missing 2 bases, with 8 bases of the junction outside any gene match. For CDR1 and CDR2, the germline V gene lists MGHRA and YSYEKL. Ficoll-Paque density gradient centrifugation was used to isolate PBMCs. This sample was taken from a study of T-cell memory formation after mild COVID-19 (dated by TCRdb to the early 2020s). A note on the overall study: Most TCR sequence clusters were specific to one of the two donors. Longitudinal TCRalpha and TCRbeta repertoire sequencing tracked T-cell clones expanding and contracting after mild COVID-19 in two donors. Two young, previously healthy adult volunteers, one female and one male, were included in the cohort. The paper's findings and limits, for the study overall: Whether the second-wave clones peaking on day 37 were SARS-CoV-2 specific was not confirmed. The study covered only a couple of mild cases, and larger cohorts including severe cases with pre-infection samples were considered necessary. Balanced CD4/CD8 phenotypes were observed for clones contracting from day 15 to 85, whereas a bias towards CD4+ was observed for a second wave of clones expanding from day 15 to 37. The detection of some responding clones in pre-infection memory suggests that pre-existing cross-reactive memory T cells joined the SARS-CoV-2 response. Contracting CD4+ clones appeared mostly in the CM and EM memory subsets, whereas CD8+ clones were enriched in EMRA.

The sequencing machine was an Illumina NovaSeq 6000. Using 5'RACE with constant-segment primers, TCRalpha and TCRbeta cDNA libraries were constructed, with sample barcodes and unique molecular identifiers added in the process. Trizol reagent was used to extract RNA from every sample. Library amplification was performed in two PCR steps, and a second sample barcode and Illumina TruSeq adapters were introduced in the second step. The libraries were sequenced on an Illumina NovaSeq using 2 x 150 bp paired-end reads. The authors' analysis ran thus. Demultiplexing of reads and collapsing into UMI-guided consensus sequences were performed with migec v1.2.7. Using mixcr v2.1.11, UMI consensuses were aligned to TRA and TRB V and J templates and then assembled into clonotypes. Clonotypes were classified as expanded or contracted when called significant by both edgeR and NoisET, with noise models trained on biological replicates. For edgeR calls, the cutoffs were a false discovery rate-adjusted p below 0.01 and a log2 fold-change threshold of 1. As an exploratory analysis of dynamics, max-normalized trajectories of the 1000 most abundant clonotypes were examined with PCA combined with hierarchical clustering. The CD4 or CD8 phenotype of responding clones was assigned using the separately sequenced CD4+ and CD8+ repertoires. TCRdb passed the public sequencing reads through fastp at Q25 and MiXCR, retaining productive beta sequences. Rows are combined by CDR3 protein, so each entry shows the most common genes and DNA. TCRdb, rather than the study authors, made the V and J calls. Recorded for this sample are around 260,000 distinct CDR3 sequences; 15% to 20% of them occurred a single time. The biggest ten clones account for 22% of the sample.

This clonotype was sampled from a man aged 18 to 35 who had mild COVID-19 (a few samples of this study predate the infection). The sample titles of this study are shuffled in the database, so cell type and time point are left out; the donor was told from shared clones. The sequence is built from TRBV4-1 and TRBJ2-5; TRBD1 lines up with 8 middle nucleotides. Specimen: PBMCs or a T cell subset sorted from them (not recorded which). The CDR3 protein: CASSHPGGRQQETQYF. The DNA is as follows: TGCGCCAGCAGCCACCCAGGGGGCCGGCAACAAGAGACCCAGTACTTC.